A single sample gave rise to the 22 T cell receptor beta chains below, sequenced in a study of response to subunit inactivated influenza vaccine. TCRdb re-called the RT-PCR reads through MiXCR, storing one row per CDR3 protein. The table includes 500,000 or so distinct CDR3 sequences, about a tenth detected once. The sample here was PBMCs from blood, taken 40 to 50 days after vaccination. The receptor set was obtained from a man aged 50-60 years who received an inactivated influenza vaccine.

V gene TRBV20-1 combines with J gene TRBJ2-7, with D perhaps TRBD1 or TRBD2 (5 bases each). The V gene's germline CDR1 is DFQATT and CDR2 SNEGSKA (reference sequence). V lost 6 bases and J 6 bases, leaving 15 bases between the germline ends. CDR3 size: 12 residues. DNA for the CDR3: TGCAGTGCCCTCCGGGACGTGCTCGAGCAGTACTTC. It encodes CSALRDVLEQYF.

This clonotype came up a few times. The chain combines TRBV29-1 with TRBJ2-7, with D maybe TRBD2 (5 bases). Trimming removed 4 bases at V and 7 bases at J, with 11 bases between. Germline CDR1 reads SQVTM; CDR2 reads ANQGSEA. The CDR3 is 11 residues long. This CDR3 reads CSVAATSEQYF. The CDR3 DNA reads TGCAGCGTTGCGGCTACTAGTGAGCAGTACTTC.

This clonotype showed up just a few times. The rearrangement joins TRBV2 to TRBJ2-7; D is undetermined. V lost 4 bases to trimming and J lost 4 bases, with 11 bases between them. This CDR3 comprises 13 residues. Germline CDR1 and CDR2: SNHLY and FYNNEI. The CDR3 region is CASSGSNGYEQYF. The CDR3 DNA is TGTGCCAGCAGTGGGAGTAATGGGTACGAGCAGTACTTC.

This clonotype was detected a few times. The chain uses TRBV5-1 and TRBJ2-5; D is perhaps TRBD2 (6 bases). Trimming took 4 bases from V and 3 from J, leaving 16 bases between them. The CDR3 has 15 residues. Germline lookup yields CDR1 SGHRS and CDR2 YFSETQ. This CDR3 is CASSPGANLKETQYF. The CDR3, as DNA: TGCGCCAGCAGCCCGGGAGCGAACCTTAAAGAGACCCAGTACTTC.

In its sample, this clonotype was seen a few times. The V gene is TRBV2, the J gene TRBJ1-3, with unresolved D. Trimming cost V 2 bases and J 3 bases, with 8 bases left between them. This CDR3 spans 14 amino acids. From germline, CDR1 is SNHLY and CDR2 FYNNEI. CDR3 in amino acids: CASSELQHGNTIYF. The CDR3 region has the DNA TGTGCCAGCAGTGAACTGCAGCATGGAAACACCATATATTTT.

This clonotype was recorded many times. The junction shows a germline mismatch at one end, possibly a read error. CDR3 amino acids: CAISPSAYEQYF. As DNA, the CDR3 is TGTGCCATCAGTCCCAGCGCGTACGAGCAGTACTTC. The genes are TRBV6-2 or TRBV6-3 and TRBJ2-7; D unclear. This CDR3 contains 12 residues. The germline V gene encodes CDR1 MNHEY and CDR2 SVGEGT.

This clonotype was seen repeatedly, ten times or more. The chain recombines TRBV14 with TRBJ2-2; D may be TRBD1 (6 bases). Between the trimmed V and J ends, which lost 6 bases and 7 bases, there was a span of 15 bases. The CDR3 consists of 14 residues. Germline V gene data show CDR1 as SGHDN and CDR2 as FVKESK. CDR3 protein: CASSYRASSGELFF. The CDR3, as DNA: TGTGCCAGCAGTTACAGGGCGTCGAGCGGGGAGCTGTTTTTT.

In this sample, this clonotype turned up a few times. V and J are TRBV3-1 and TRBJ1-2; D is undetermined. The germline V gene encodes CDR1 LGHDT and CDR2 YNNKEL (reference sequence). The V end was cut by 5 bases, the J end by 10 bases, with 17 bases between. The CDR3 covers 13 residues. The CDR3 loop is CASSTGNSGAYTF. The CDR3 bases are TGTGCCAGCAGCACCGGGAATTCGGGAGCCTACACCTTC.

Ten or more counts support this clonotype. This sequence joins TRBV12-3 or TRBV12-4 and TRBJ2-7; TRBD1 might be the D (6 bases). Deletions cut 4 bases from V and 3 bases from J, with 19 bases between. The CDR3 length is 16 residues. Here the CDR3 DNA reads TGTGCCAGCAGTTCTACCTCTGACAGGAGCAGCTACGAGCAGTACTTC. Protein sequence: CASSSTSDRSSYEQYF.

Here the CDR3 DNA reads TGTGCCAGCAGTTTATCCGGGAGTGGCAATCAGCCCCAGCATTTT. Translation gives CASSLSGSGNQPQHF. This chain links TRBV28 with TRBJ1-5; D unresolved. V lost 1 base and J 2 bases, leaving 9 bases between the germline ends. The CDR3 runs 15 residues. Germline values: CDR1 MDHEN, CDR2 SYDVKM.

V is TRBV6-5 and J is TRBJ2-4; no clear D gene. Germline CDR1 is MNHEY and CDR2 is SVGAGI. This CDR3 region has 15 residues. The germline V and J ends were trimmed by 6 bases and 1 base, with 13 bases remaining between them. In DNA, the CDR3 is TGTGCCAGCAGGCGGACCTGGACGGCCAAAAACATTCAGTACTTC. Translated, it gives CASRRTWTAKNIQYF.

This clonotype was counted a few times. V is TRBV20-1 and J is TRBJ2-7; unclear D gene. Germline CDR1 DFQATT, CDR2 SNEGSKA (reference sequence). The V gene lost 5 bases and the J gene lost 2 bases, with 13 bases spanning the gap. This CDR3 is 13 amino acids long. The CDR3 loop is CSAPDRPTYEQYF. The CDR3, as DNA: TGCAGTGCTCCGGATCGCCCAACCTACGAGCAGTACTTC.

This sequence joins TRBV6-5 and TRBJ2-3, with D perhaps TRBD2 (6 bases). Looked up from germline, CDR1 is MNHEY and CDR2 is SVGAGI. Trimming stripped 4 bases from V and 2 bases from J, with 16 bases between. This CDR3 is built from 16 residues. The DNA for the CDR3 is TGTGCCAGCAGTTGGTCCAGGAGGGTAGTCACAGATACGCAGTATTTT. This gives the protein CASSWSRRVVTDTQYF.

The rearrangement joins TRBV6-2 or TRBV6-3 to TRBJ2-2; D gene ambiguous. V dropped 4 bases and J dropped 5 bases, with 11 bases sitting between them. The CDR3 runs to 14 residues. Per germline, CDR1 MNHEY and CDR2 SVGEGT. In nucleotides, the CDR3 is TGTGCCAGCAGTTGGGTGCGGTTGACCGGGGAGCTGTTTTTT. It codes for CASSWVRLTGELFF.

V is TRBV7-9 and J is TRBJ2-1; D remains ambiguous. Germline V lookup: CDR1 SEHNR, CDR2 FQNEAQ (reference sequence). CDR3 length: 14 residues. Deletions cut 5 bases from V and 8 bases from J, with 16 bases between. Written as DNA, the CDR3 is TGTGCCAGCAGCCTAGGGTCGGGCGGACATGAGCAGTTCTTC. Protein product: CASSLGSGGHEQFF.

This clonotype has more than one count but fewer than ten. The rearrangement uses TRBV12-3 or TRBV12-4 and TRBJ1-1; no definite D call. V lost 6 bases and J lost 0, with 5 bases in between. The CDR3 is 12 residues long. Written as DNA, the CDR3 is TGTGCCAGCAGCACAATGAACACTGAAGCTTTCTTT. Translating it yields CASSTMNTEAFF.

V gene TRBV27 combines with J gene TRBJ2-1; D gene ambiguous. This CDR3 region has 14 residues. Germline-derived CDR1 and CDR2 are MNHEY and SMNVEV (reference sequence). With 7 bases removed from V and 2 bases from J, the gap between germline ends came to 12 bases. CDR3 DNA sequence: TGTGCCAGCACCATGACGGCGCCCTACAATGAGCAGTTCTTC. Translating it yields CASTMTAPYNEQFF.

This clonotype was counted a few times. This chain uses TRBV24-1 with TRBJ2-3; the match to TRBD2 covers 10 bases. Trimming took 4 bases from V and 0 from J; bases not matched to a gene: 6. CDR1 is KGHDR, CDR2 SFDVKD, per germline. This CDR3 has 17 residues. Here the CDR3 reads CATSEPGLAVSTDTQYF. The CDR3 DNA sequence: TGTGCCACCAGTGAGCCAGGACTAGCGGTGAGCACAGATACGCAGTATTTT.

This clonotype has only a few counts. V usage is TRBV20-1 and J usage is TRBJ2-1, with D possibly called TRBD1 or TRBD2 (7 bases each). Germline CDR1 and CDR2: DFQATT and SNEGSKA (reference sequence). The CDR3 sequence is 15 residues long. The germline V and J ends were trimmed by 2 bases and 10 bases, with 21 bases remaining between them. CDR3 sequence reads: CSARRFGGGGDEQFF. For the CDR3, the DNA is TGCAGTGCTAGACGCTTTGGGGGAGGGGGCGACGAGCAGTTCTTC.

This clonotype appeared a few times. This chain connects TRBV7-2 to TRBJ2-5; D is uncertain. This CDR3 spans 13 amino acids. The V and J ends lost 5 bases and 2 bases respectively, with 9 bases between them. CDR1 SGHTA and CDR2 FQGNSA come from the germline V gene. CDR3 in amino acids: CASSQSVQETQYF. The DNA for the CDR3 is TGTGCCAGCAGCCAGAGCGTTCAAGAGACCCAGTACTTC.

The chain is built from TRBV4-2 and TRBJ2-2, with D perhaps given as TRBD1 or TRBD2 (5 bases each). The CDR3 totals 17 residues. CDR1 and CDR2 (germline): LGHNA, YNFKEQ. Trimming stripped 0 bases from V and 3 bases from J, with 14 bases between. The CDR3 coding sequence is TGTGCCAGCAGCCAAGATCTTCGTTGGGGGTACACCGGGGAGCTGTTTTTT. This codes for CASSQDLRWGYTGELFF.

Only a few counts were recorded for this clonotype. This CDR3 is CASSPGTTGRTDTQYF. CDR3 in DNA: TGTGCCAGCTCACCCGGGACCACCGGCCGCACAGATACGCAGTATTTT. V and J are TRBV12-3 or TRBV12-4 and TRBJ2-3; D possibly uses TRBD1 or TRBD2 (5 bases each). V lost 8 bases and J 1 base, leaving 19 bases between the germline ends. CDR3 length: 16 amino acids.